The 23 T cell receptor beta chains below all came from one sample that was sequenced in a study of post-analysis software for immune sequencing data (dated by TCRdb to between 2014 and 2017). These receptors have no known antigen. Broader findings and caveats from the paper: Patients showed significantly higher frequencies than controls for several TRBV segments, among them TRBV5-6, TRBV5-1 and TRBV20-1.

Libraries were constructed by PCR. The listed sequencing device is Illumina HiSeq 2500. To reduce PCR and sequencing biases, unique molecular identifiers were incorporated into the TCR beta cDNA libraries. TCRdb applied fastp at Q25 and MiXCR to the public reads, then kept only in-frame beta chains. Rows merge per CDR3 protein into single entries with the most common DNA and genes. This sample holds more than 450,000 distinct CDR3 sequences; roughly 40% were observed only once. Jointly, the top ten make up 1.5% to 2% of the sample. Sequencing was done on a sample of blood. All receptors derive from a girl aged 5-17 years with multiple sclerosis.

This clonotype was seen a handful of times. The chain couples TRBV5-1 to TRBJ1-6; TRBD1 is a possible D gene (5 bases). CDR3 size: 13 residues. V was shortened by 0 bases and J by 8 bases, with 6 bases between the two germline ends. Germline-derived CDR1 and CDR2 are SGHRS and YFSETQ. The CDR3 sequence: CASSLAGDSPLHF. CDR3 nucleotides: TGCGCCAGCAGCTTGGCGGGGGATTCACCCCTCCACTTT.

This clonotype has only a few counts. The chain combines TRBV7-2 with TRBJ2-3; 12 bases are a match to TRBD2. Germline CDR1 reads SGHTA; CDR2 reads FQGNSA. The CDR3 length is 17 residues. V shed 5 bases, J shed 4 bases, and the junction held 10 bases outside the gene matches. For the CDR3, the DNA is TGTGCCAGCAGCCCCCCGGGGGCTAGCGGGGGGGCAGATACGCAGTATTTT. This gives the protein CASSPPGASGGADTQYF.

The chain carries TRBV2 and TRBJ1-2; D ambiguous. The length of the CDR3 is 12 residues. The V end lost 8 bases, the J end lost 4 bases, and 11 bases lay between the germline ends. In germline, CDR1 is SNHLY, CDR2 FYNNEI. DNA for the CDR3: TGTGCCAGCTCAGCCACCCGCTATGGCTACACCTTC. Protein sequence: CASSATRYGYTF.

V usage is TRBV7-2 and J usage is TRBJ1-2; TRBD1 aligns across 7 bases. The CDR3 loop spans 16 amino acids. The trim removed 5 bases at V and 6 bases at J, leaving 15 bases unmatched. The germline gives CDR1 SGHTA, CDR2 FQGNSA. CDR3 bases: TGTGCCAGCAGCGTTCCTGACAGGGCTCGGGGAGATGGCTACACCTTC. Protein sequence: CASSVPDRARGDGYTF.

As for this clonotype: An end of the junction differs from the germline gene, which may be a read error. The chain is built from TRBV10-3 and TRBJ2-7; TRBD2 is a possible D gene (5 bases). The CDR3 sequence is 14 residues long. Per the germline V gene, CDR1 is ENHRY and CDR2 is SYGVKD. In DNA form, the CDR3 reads TGTGTCATCAGTGAGCGGCAGGCGGGCTACGAGCAGTACTTC. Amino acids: CVISERQAGYEQYF.

CDR3 in DNA: TGTGCCAGCTCCCGACGGACAGGGACAACTAATGAAAAACTGTTTTTT. Protein product: CASSRRTGTTNEKLFF. V usage is TRBV18 and J usage is TRBJ1-4; 8 bases match TRBD1. Trimming removed 6 bases from V and 0 bases from J; junction bases left unmatched: 6. The germline CDR1 and CDR2 sequences are KGHSH and LQKENI. The CDR3 sequence is 16 residues long.

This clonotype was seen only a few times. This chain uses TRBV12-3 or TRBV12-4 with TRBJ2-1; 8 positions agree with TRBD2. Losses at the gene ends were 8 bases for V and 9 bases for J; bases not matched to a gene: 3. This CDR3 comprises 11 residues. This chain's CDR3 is CASSRGGEQFF. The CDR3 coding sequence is TGTGCCAGCTCCCGGGGGGGTGAGCAGTTCTTC.

DNA of the CDR3: TGCAGTGCGAATCCAGGGGAGTGGGCAGAGACCCAGTACTTC. Protein: CSANPGEWAETQYF. J is TRBJ2-5 and V is TRBV20-1; D is perhaps TRBD1 (6 bases). V was clipped by 6 bases and J by 4 bases, with 18 bases between them. This CDR3 spans 14 amino acids. Per the germline V gene, CDR1 is DFQATT and CDR2 is SNEGSKA (reference sequence).

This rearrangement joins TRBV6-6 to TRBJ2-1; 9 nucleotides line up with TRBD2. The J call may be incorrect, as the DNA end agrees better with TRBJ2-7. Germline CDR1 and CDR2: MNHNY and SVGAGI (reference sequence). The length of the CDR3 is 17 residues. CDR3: CASSYYPAGGSYNEQYF. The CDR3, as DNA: TGTGCCAGCAGTTACTATCCAGCGGGGGGCTCCTACAATGAGCAGTACTTC.

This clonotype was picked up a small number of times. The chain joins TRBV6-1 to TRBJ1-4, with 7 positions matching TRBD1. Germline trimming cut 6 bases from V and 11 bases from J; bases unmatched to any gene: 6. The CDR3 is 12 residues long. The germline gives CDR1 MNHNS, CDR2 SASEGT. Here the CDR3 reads CASSLGQVKLFF. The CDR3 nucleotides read TGTGCCAGCAGCCTCGGACAGGTCAAACTGTTTTTT.

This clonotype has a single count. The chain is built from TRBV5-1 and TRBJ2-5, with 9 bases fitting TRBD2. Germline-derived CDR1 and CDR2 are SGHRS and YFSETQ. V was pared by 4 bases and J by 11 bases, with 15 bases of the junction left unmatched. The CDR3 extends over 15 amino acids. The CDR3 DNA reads TGCGCCAGCAGCCCAGGGAGCGGGGGGAACAATGAGCAGTACTTC. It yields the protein CASSPGSGGNNEQYF.

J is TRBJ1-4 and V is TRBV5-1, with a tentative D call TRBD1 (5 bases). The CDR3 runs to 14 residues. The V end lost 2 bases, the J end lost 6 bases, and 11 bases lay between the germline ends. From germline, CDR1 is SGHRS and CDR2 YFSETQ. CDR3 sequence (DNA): TGCGCCAGCAGCTTACGGGGGACGGATGAAAAACTGTTTTTT. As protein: CASSLRGTDEKLFF.

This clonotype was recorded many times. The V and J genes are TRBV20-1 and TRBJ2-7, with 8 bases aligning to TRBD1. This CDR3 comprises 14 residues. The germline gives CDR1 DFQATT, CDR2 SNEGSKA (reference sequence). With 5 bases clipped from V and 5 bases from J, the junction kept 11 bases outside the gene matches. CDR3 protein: CSALHPGQGNEQYF. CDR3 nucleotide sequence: TGCAGTGCTCTTCACCCCGGACAGGGAAACGAGCAGTACTTC.

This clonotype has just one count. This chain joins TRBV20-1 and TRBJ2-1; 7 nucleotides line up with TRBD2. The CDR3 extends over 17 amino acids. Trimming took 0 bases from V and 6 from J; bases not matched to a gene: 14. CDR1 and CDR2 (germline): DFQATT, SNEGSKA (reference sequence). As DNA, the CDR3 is TGCAGTGCTAGAGATGGAAGAGGACTAGTAAGGGGCAATGAGCAGTTCTTC. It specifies CSARDGRGLVRGNEQFF.

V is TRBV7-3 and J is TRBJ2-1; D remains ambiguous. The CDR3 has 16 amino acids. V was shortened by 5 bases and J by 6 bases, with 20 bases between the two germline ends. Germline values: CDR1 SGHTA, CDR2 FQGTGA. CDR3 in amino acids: CASSPLLSRALNEQFF. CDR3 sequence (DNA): TGTGCCAGCAGCCCCCTGTTGAGTCGGGCTCTCAATGAGCAGTTCTTC.

The CDR3 region is CATSGPGTGHGDTQYF. For the CDR3, the DNA is TGTGCCACCAGTGGTCCCGGGACAGGGCATGGGGATACGCAGTATTTT. The V gene is TRBV24-1, the J gene TRBJ2-3; 9 nucleotides agree with TRBD1. V lost 5 bases, J lost 6 bases, and 11 bases stayed unmatched. Germline loops: CDR1 KGHDR, CDR2 SFDVKD. The CDR3 is made up of 16 amino acids.

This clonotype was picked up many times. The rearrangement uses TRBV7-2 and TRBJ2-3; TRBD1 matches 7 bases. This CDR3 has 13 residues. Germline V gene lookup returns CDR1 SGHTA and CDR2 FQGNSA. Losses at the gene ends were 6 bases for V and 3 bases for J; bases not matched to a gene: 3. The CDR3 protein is CASSPQGTDTQYF. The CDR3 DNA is TGTGCCAGCAGTCCACAGGGGACAGATACGCAGTATTTT.

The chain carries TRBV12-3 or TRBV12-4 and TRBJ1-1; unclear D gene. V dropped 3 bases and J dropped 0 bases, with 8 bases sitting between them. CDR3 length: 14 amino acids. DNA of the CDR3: TGTGCCAGCAGTTTTAGATCTATGAACACTGAAGCTTTCTTT. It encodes CASSFRSMNTEAFF.

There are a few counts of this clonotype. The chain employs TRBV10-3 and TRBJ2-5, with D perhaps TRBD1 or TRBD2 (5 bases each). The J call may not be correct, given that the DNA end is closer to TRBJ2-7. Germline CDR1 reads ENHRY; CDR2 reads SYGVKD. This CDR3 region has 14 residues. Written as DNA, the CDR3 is TGTGCCATCAGTCCCGGGACGGACACCTACGAGCAGTACTTC. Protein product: CAISPGTDTYEQYF.

The CDR3 reads CASSLSQRGTDTQYF. CDR3 nucleotide sequence: TGTGCCAGCAGCTTAAGCCAGCGGGGCACAGATACGCAGTATTTT. This chain connects TRBV7-2 to TRBJ2-3, with a weak D call TRBD2 (6 bases). V was cut by 2 bases and J by 1 base, with 10 bases left in between. Germline values: CDR1 SGHTA, CDR2 FQGNSA. CDR3 length: 15 residues.

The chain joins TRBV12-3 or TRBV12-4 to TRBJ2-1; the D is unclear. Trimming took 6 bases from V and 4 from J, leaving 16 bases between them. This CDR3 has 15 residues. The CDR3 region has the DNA TGTGCCAGCAGCCACCAACAGATTCTTTACAATGAGCAGTTCTTC. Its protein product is CASSHQQILYNEQFF.

This CDR3 reads CATTVPANYGYTF. The DNA for the CDR3 is TGTGCCACCACGGTCCCAGCTAACTATGGCTACACCTTC. The chain couples TRBV24-1 to TRBJ1-2, with D uncertain. Germline V gene sequence: CDR1 KGHDR, CDR2 SFDVKD. The CDR3 is 13 residues long. V was clipped by 8 bases and J by 0 bases, with 9 bases between them.

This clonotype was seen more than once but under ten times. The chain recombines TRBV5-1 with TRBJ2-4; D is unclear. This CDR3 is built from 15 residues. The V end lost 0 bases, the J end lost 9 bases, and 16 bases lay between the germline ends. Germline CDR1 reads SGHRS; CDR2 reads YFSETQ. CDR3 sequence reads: CASSLEGLNGRIQYF. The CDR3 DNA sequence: TGCGCCAGCAGCTTGGAAGGGCTTAACGGGCGCATTCAGTACTTC. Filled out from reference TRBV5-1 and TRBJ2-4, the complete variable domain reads KAGVTQTPRYLIKTRGQQVTLSCSPISGHRSVSWYQQTPGQGLQFLFEYFSETQRNKGNFPGRFSGRQFSNSRSEMNVSTLELGDSALYLCASSLEGLNGRIQYFGAGTRLSVL.